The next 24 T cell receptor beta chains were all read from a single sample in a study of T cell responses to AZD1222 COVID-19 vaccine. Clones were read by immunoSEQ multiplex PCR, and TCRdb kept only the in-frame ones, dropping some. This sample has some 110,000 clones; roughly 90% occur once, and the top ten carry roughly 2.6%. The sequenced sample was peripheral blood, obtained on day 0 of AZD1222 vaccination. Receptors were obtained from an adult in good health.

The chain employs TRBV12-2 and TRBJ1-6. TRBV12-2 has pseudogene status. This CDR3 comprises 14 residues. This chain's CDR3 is CASRLFRKTSPLHF. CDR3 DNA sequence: TGTGCAAGTCGCTTGTTTCGAAAGACTTCACCCCTCCACTTT.

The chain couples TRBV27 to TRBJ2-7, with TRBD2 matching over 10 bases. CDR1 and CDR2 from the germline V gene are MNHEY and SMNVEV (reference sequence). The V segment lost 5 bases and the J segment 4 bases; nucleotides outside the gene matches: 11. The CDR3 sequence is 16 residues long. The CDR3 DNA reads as TGTGCCAGCAGTACCGCCGTCCTAGCGGGAGTGTACGAGCAGTACTTC. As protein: CASSTAVLAGVYEQYF.

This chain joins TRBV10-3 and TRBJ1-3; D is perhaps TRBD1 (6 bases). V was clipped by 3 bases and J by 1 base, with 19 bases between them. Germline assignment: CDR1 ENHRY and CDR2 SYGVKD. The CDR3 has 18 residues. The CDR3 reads CAISEGVPGHVSGNTIYF. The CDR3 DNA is TGTGCCATCAGTGAAGGTGTTCCGGGACACGTGTCTGGAAACACCATATATTTT.

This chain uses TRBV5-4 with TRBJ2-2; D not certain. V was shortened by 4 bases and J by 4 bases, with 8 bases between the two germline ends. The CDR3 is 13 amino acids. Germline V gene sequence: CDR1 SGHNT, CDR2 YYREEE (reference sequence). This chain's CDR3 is CASSPDLTGELFF. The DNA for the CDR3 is TGTGCCAGCAGCCCGGACCTCACCGGGGAGCTGTTTTTT.

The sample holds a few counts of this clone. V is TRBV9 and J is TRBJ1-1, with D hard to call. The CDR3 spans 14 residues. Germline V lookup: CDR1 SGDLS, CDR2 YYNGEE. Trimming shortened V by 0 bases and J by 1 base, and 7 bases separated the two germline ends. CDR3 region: CASSVVPENTEAFF. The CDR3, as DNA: TGTGCCAGCAGCGTAGTTCCGGAGAACACTGAAGCTTTCTTT.

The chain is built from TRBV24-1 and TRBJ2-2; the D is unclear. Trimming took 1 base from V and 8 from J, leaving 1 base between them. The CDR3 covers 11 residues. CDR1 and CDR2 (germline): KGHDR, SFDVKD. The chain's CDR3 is CATSDFGELFF. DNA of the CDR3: TGTGCCACCAGTGATTTTGGGGAGCTGTTTTTT.

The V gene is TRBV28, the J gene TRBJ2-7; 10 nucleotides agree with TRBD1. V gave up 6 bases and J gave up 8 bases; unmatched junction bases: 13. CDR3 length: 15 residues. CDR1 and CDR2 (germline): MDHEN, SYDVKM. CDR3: CASREWRQGADQQYF. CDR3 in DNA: TGTGCCAGCAGGGAGTGGCGACAGGGGGCCGATCAGCAGTACTTC.

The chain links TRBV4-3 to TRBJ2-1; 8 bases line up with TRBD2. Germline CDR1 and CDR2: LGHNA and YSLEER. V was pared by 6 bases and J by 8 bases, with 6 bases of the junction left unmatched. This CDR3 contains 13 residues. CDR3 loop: CASSRLATDEQFF. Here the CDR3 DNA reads TGCGCCAGCAGTCGACTAGCGACGGATGAGCAGTTCTTC.

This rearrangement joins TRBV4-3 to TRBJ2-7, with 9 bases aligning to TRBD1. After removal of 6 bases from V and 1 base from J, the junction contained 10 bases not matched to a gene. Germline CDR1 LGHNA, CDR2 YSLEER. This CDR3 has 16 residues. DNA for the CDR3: TGCGCCAGCAGGTTTTCTTGGACAGGGGAATCCTACGAGCAGTACTTC. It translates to CASRFSWTGESYEQYF.

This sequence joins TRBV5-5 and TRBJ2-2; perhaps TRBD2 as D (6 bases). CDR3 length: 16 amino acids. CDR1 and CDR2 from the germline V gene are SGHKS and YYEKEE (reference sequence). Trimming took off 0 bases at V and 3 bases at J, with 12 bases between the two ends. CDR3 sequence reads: CASSLVGGLDTGELFF. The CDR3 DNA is TGTGCCAGCAGCTTGGTAGGAGGGTTGGACACCGGGGAGCTGTTTTTT. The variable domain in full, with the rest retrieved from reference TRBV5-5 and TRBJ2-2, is DAGVTQSPTHLIKTRGQQVTLRCSPISGHKSVSWYQQVLGQGPQFIFQYYEKEERGRGNFPDRFSARQFPNYSSELNVNALLLGDSALYLCASSLVGGLDTGELFFGEGSRLTVL.

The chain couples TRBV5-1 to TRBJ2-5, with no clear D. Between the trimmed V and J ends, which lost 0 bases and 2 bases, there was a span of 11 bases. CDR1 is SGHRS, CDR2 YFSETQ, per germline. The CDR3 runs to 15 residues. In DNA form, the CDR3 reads TGCGCCAGCAGCTTGGATACTGGACGGCAAGAGACCCAGTACTTC. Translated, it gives CASSLDTGRQETQYF.

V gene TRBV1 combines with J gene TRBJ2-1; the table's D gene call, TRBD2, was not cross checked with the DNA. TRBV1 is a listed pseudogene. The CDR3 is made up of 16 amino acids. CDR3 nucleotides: TGCACCAGCAGCCAGGGGGGGGGCGACGCTGTCAATGAGCAGTTCTTC. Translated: CTSSQGGGDAVNEQFF.

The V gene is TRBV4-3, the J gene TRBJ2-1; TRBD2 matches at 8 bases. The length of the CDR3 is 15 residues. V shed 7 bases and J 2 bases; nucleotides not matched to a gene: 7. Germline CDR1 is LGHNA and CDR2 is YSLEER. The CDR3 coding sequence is TGCGCCAGCAAAAGGGAAGCGGGAGCCTACAATGAGCAGTTCTTC. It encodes CASKREAGAYNEQFF.

CDR3 amino acids: CASSSLQGGTEAFF. CDR3 sequence (DNA): TGTGCCAGCAGTTCGTTACAGGGGGGGACTGAAGCTTTCTTT. This rearrangement joins TRBV27 to TRBJ1-1, with 8 bases lining up with TRBD1. This CDR3 comprises 14 residues. V gave up 4 bases and J gave up 5 bases; unmatched junction bases: 6. CDR1 is MNHEY, CDR2 SMNVEV, per germline (reference sequence).

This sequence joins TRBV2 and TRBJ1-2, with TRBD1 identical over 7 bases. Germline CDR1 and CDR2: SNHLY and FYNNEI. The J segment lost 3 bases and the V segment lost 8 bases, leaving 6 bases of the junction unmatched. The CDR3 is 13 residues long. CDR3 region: CASHRGNDYGYTF. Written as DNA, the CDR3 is TGTGCCAGCCACAGGGGCAATGACTATGGCTACACCTTC.

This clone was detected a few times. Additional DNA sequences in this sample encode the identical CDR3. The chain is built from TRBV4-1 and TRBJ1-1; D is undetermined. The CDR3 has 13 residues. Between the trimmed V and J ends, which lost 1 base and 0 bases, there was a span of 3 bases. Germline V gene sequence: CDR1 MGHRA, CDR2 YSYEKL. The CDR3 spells CASSQVLNTEAFF. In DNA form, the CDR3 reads TGCGCCAGCAGCCAAGTACTGAACACTGAAGCTTTCTTT.

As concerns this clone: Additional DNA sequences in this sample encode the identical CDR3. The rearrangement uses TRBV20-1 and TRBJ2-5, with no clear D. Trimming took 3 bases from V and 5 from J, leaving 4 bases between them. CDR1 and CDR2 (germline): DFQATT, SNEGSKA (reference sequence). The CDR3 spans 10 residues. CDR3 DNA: TGCAGTGCTAGGAGGGAGACCCAGTACTTC. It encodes CSARRETQYF.

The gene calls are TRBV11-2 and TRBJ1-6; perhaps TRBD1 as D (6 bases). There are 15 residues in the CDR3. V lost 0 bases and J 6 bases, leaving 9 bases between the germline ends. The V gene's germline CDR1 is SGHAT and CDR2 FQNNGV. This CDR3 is CASSLEGGVNSPLHF. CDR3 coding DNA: TGTGCCAGCAGCTTAGAAGGGGGGGTTAATTCACCCCTCCACTTT.

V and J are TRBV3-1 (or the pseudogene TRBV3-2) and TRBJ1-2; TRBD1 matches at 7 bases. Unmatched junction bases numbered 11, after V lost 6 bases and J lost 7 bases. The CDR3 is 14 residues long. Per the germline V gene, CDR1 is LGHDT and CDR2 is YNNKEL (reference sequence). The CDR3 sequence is CASRHDRDSRGYTF. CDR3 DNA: TGTGCCAGCAGACATGACCGGGACAGTCGTGGCTACACCTTC.

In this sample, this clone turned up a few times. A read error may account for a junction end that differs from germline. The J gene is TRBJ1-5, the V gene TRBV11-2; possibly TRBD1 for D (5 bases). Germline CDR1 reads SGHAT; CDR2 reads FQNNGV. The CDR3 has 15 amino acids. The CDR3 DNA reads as TGTGCCAGCAGCATAGAGCCAGGGCCTAATCAGCCCCAGCATTTT. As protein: CASSIEPGPNQPQHF.

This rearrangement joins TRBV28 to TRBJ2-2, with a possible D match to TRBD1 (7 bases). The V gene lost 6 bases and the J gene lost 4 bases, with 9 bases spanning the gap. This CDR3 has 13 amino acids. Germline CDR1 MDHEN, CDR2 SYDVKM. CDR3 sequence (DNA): TGTGCCAGCAGCAGGGGGGTCACCGGGGAGCTGTTTTTT. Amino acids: CASSRGVTGELFF.

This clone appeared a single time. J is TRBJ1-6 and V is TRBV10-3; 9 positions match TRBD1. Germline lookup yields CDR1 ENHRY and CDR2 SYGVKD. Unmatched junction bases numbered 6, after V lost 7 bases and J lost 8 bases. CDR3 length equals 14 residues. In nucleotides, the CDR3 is TGTGCCATCAACGGGGACAGGGAGTATTCACCCCTCCACTTT. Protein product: CAINGDREYSPLHF.

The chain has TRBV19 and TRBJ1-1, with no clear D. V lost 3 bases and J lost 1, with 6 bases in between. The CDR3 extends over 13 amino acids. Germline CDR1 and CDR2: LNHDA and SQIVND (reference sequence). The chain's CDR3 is CASSIRQNTEAFF. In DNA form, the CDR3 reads TGTGCCAGTAGTATCAGGCAGAACACTGAAGCTTTCTTT.

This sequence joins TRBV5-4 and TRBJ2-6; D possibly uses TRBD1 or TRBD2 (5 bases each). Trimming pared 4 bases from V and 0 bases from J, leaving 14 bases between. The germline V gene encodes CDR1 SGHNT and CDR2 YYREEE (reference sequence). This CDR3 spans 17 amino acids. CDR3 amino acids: CASSVPGRISGANVLTF. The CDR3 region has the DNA TGTGCCAGCAGCGTACCGGGACGGATCTCTGGGGCCAACGTCCTGACTTTC.